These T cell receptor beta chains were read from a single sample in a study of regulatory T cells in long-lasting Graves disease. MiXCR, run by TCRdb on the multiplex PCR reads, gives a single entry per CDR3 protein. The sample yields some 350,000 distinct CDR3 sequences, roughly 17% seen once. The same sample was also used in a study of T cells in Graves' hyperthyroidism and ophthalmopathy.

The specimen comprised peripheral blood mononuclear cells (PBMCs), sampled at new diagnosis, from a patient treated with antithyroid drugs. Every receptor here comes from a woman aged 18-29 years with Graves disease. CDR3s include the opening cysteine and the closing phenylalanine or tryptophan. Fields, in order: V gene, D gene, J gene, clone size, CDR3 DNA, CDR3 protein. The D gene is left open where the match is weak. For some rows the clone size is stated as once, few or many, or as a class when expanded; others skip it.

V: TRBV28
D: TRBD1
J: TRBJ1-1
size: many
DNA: TGTGCCAGCAGGAGACAGGGGAACACTGAAGCTTTCTTT
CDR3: CASRRQGNTEAFF

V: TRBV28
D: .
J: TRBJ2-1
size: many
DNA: TGTGCCAGCAGTTTCCTTCCGTCAGGGTCCTACAATGAGCAGTTCTTC
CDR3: CASSFLPSGSYNEQFF

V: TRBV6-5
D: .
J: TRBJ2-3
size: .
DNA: TGTGCCAGCAGTTGGGGCAGGGGCGAAACAGATACGCAGTATTTT
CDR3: CASSWGRGETDTQYF

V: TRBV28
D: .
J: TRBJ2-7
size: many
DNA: TGTGCCAGCAGTTCGCCTGGTGGGTACGAGCAGTACTTC
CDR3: CASSSPGGYEQYF

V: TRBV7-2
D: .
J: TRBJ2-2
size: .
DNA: TGTGCCAGCAGCTTAAGTCCTGGCGGGGAGCTGCTTTTT
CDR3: CASSLSPGGELLF

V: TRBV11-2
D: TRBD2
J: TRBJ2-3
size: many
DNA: TGTGCCAGCAGCCCAGGGAGGCGGGGGGGAGGAGATACGCAGTATTTT
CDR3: CASSPGRRGGGDTQYF

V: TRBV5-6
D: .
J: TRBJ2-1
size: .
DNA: TGTGCCAGCAGCTTGCAAGTGGGGGGGCCAGGGAATGAGCAGTTCTTC
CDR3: CASSLQVGGPGNEQFF

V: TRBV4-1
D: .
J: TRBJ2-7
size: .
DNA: TGCGCCAGCAGCCAACCCACCCGCAGTACCTACGAGCAGTACTTC
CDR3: CASSQPTRSTYEQYF

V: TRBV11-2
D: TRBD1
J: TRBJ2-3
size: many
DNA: TGTGCCAGCAGCCAGAACAGGGGAAACTTACCTAGCACAGATACGCAGTATTTT
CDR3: CASSQNRGNLPSTDTQYF

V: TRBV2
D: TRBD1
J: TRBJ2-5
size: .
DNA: TGTGCCAGCAGTGTGGGACAGGGAGCCTTCGAGACCCAGTACTTC
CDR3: CASSVGQGAFETQYF

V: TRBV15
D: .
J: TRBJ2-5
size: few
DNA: TGTGCCACCAGCAGCGGGACTTCCTGGAAGACCCAGTACTTC
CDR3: CATSSGTSWKTQYF

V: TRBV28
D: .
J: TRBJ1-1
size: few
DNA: TGTGCCAGCAGTTTTGGGGGGAAAGCTTTCTTT
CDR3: CASSFGGKAFF

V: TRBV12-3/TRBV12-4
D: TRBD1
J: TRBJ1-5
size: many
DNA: TGTGCCAGCAGGTCCGGACAGGGGGGAGGTCAGCCCCAGCATTTT
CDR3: CASRSGQGGGQPQHF

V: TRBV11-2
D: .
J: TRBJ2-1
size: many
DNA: TGTGCCAGCAGATCTCGATTGGGTGTGCATGAGCAGTTCTTC
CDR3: CASRSRLGVHEQFF

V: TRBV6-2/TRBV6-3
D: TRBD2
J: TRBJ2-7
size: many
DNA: TGTGCCAGCAGTTACTCCCTAGCGGACTCCTACGAGCAGTACTTC
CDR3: CASSYSLADSYEQYF

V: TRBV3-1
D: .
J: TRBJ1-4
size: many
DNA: TGTGCCAGCAGCCATGGACAGCTAAATGAAAAACTGTTTTTT
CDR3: CASSHGQLNEKLFF

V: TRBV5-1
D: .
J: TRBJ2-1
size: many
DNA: TGCGCCAGCAGCACAGACAGTTACAATGAGCAGTTCTTC
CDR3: CASSTDSYNEQFF

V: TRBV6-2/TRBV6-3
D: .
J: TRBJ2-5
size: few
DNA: TGTGCCAGCAGTTACTCGACGTCTTCCCAAGAGACCCAGTACTTC
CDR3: CASSYSTSSQETQYF

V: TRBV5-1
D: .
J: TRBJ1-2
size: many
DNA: TGCGCCAGCAGCTTGGAAGATGGAGGGGGCTACACCTTC
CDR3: CASSLEDGGGYTF

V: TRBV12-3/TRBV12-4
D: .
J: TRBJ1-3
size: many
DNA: TGTGCCAGCCCACCCGGGGGCACCCAGGGCCTTGGAAACACCATATATTTT
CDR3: CASPPGGTQGLGNTIYF

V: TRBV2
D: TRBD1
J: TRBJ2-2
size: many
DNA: TGTGCCAGCAGTGAAGGGTATAGGGACAGGGGGCAGACCGGGGAGCTGTTTTTT
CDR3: CASSEGYRDRGQTGELFF

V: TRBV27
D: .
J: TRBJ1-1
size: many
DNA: TGTGCCAGCAGTTTGGCAGGGTTCGCCGCGGGAGCTTTCTTT
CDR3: CASSLAGFAAGAFF

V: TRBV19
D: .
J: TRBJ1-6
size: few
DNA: TGTGCCAGTAGTATGGTCAGGGATAGCTCACCCCTCCACTTT
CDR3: CASSMVRDSSPLHF

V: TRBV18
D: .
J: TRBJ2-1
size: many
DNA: TGTGCCAGCTCCTGGGCAAGGAGCTCCTACAATGAGCAGTTCTTC
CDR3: CASSWARSSYNEQFF

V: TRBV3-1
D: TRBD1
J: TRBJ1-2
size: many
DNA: TGTGCCAGCAGCCAAGTTTGGGGACAGCCATTCTATGGCTACACCTTC
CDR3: CASSQVWGQPFYGYTF

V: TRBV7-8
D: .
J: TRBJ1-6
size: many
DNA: TGTGCCAGCAGCTTAACAACCCTCTACGGCGGTTCACCCCTCCACTTT
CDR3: CASSLTTLYGGSPLHF

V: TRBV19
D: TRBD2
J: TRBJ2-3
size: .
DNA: TGTGCCAGTAGTATAGACCCAAGAAGACTAGCGGGGGGGAGCACAGATACGCAGTATTTT
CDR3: CASSIDPRRLAGGSTDTQYF

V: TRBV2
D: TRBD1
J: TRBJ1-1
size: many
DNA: TGTGCCAGCCTCTCCGACCGACAGGGAGTAGCTTTCTTT
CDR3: CASLSDRQGVAFF

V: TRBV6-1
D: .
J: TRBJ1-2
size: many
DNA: TGTGCCAGCAGTGAAGTTCCTGGCTACACCTTC
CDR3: CASSEVPGYTF

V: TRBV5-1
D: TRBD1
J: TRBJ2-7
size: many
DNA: TGCGCCAGCAGCTTGGGGACAGGAGAGTACGAGCAGTACTTC
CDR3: CASSLGTGEYEQYF

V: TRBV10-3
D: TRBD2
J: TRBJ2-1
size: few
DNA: TGTGCCATCAGCGCGGGGGAGACTAGACTGAATGAGCAGTTCTTC
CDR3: CAISAGETRLNEQFF

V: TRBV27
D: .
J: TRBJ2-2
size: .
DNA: TGTGCCGGAAATAGAACGTGGGGGACCGGGGAGCTGTTTTTT
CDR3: CAGNRTWGTGELFF

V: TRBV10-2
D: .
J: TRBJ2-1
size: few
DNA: TGCGCCAGCAGTGAGTCGAGAACAGCCAGTGAGCAGTTCTTC
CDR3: CASSESRTASEQFF

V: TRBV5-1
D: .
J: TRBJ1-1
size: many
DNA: TGCGCCAGCTTTAAGACAGGGAACACTGAAGCTTTCTTT
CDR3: CASFKTGNTEAFF

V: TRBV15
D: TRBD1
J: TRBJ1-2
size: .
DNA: TGTGCCACCAGCAGAGATCCAGGGGGTGGGTATGGCTACACCTTC
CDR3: CATSRDPGGGYGYTF

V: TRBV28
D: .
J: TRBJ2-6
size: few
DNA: TGTGCCAGCAGTTTTCGCTCTGGGGCCAACGTCCTGACTTTC
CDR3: CASSFRSGANVLTF